This TCR beta chain was sequenced in a study of blood T cell repertoires in COVID-19. Background on the study: The United States, Italy and Spain provided the acute and convalescent COVID-19 samples. PBMCs, B-cell-depleted T cells, or T cells were the source of the cDNA or gDNA that made up the material.

As handled by the study authors: The authors estimated nucleated cell counts from reference gene primer amplification. Assay used: immunoSEQ multiplex PCR; TCRdb lists only in-frame clones, some missing. V and J calls and clone size are as listed in that table; D and trimming were resolved from the DNA. The repertoire holds more than 95,000 clones, with around 81% as singletons. With 0 bases removed from V and 6 bases from J, the gap between germline ends came to 4 bases. The CDR3 consists of 12 residues. This sequence joins TRBV5-3 and TRBJ2-1; D call uncertain. TRBV5-3 is given ORF status, its function remaining uncertain. Sequencing was done on a sample of peripheral blood. This receptor was identified in a man aged 60 to 75 with acute or convalescent COVID-19. CDR3 nucleotides: TGTGCCAGAAGCTTGGGGCTCAATGAGCAGTTCTTC. Its translation is CARSLGLNEQFF.